The text below deals with one T cell receptor beta chain. A read error may produce the germline difference seen at one junction end. This CDR3 comprises 16 residues. The germline V gene encodes CDR1 MDHEN and CDR2 SYDVKM. One entry per CDR3 protein results from TCRdb running MiXCR on the RT-PCR reads. Of about 680,000 distinct CDR3 sequences listed, 13% to 15% are singletons. This chain joins TRBV28 and TRBJ1-5, with 7 bases fitting TRBD1. The sequencing sample was made of memory CD4+ T cells from blood. This clonotype originated in a female donor in good health, serving as a healthy control. The CDR3 region is CASSPWTGASHQPQHF. The DNA for the CDR3 is TGTGCCAGCAGTCCCTGGACAGGCGCTAGCCATCAGCCCCAGCATTTT.